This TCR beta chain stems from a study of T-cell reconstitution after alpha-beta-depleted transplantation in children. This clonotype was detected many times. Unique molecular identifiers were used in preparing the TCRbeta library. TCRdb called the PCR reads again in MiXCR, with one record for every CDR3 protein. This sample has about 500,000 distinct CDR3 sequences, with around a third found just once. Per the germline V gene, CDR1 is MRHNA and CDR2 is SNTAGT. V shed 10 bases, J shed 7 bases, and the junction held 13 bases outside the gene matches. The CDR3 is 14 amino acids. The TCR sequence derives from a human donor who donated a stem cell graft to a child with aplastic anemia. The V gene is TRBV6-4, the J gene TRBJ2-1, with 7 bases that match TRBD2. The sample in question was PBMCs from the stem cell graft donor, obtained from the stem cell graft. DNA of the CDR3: TGTGCCAACTCAGCCAATAGCGGGCGAAATGAGCAGTTCTTC. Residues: CANSANSGRNEQFF.